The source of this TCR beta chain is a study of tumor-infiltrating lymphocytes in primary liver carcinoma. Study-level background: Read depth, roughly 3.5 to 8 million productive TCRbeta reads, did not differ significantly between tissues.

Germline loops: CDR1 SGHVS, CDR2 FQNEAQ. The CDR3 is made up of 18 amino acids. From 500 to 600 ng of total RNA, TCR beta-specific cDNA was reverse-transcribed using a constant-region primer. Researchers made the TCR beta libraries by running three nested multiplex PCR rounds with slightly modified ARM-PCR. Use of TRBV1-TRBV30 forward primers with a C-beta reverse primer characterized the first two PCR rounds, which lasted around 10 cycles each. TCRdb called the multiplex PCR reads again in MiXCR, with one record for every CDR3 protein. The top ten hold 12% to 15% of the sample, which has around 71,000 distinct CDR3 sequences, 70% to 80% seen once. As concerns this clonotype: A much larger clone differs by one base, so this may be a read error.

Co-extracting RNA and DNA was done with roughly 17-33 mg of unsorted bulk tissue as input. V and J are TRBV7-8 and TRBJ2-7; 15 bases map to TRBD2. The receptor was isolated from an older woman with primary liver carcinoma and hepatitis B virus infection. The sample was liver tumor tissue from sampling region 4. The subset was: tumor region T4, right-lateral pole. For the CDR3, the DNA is TGTGCCAGCTGCTTAGTCGGACTAGCGGGAGGGACCTCCTACGAGCAGTACTTC. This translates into CASCLVGLAGGTSYEQYF.